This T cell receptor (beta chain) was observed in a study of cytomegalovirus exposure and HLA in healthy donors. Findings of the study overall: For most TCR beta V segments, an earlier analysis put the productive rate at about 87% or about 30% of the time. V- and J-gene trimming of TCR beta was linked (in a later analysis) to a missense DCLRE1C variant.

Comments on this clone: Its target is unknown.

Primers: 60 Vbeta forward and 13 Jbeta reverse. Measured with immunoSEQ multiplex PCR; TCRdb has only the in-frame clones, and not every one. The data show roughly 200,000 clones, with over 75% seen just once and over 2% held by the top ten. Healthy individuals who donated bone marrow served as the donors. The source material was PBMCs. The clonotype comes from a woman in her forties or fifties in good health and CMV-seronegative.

DNA of the CDR3: TGTGCCAGCAGCCAAGAATTAGGGGGAATCAACTATGGCTACACCTTC. Translated: CASSQELGGINYGYTF. The chain combines TRBV4-2 with TRBJ1-2; D perhaps matches TRBD1 (6 bases). The CDR3 is 16 amino acids. Trimming cost V 0 bases and J 2 bases, with 13 bases left between them. In germline, CDR1 is LGHNA, CDR2 YNFKEQ.